The 30 T cell receptor beta chains below were found in one sample sequenced in a study of CD8 T cells in ankylosing spondylitis. Each CDR3 protein is one row after TCRdb ran MiXCR on the 5' RACE reads. The sample lists a few hundred thousand distinct CDR3 sequences, 9.5% to 13% occurring once. Specimen: blood, either unsorted or a sorted T cell fraction (not recorded which). These receptors originate from a female donor with ankylosing spondylitis or in good health (not recorded which).

The gene calls are TRBV27 and TRBJ2-5; the D call may be TRBD1 or TRBD2 (5 bases each). The CDR3 spans 14 residues. CDR1 is MNHEY, CDR2 SMNVEV, per germline (reference sequence). The V gene lost 5 bases and the J gene lost 4 bases, with 14 bases spanning the gap. This chain's CDR3 is CASSPWGSVETQYF. CDR3 DNA: TGTGCCAGCAGTCCCTGGGGGTCGGTAGAGACCCAGTACTTC.

The chain's CDR3 is CSARGTGRKNTEAFF. DNA for the CDR3: TGCAGTGCTAGGGGGACGGGGCGAAAAAACACTGAAGCTTTCTTT. The chain carries TRBV20-1 and TRBJ1-1; D possibly corresponds to TRBD1 (5 bases). CDR3 size: 15 residues. V gave up 3 bases and J gave up 2 bases, with 16 bases separating them. The germline V gene encodes CDR1 DFQATT and CDR2 SNEGSKA (reference sequence).

This clonotype appeared a few times. The chain combines TRBV2 with TRBJ1-2, with unresolved D. The length of the CDR3 is 13 residues. From germline, CDR1 is SNHLY and CDR2 FYNNEI. The ends were cut back, 2 bases at V and 1 base at J, with 5 bases in the middle. This CDR3 reads CASSETNNYGYTF. The CDR3 bases are TGTGCCAGCAGTGAAACGAATAACTATGGCTACACCTTC.

This clonotype was seen repeatedly, ten times or more. The rearrangement links TRBV28 to TRBJ2-7; a weak D match, TRBD1 (5 bases). CDR1 and CDR2 from the germline V gene are MDHEN and SYDVKM. Trimming took off 3 bases at V and 2 bases at J, with 20 bases between the two ends. This CDR3 is 17 amino acids long. DNA for the CDR3: TGTGCCAGCAGTTTTAGGCCTAGGGGCAAAGGGACCTACGAGCAGTACTTC. Amino acid sequence: CASSFRPRGKGTYEQYF.

This clonotype has ten or more counts. The V gene is TRBV3-1, the J gene TRBJ2-1, with 8 bases matching TRBD2. V was pared by 0 bases and J by 2 bases, with 6 bases of the junction left unmatched. CDR3 length: 17 amino acids. Per germline, CDR1 LGHDT and CDR2 YNNKEL (reference sequence). CDR3 coding DNA: TGTGCCAGCAGCCAAGATTCGGGCGGGGGGACCTACAATGAGCAGTTCTTC. Translated: CASSQDSGGGTYNEQFF.

This clonotype was observed at least ten times. This chain uses TRBV2 with TRBJ1-5; D call uncertain. The CDR3 loop spans 14 amino acids. CDR1 and CDR2 from the germline V gene are SNHLY and FYNNEI. The V gene lost 4 bases and the J gene lost 7 bases, with 14 bases spanning the gap. The CDR3 region is CASSGMKKGQPQHF. DNA for the CDR3: TGTGCCAGCAGTGGAATGAAGAAGGGACAGCCCCAGCATTTT.

This clonotype was observed many times. The J gene is TRBJ2-7, the V gene TRBV7-9; 15 bases fit TRBD2. Germline assignment: CDR1 SEHNR and CDR2 FQNEAQ (reference sequence). The length of the CDR3 is 20 residues. Trimming at V came to 3 bases and at J to 2 bases, leaving 14 bases not matched to a gene. The CDR3 loop is CASSFVMTGTSGRLAYEQYF. The CDR3 DNA reads TGTGCCAGCAGCTTCGTTATGACCGGGACTAGCGGGAGGCTGGCCTACGAGCAGTACTTC.

This clonotype occurred many times. The V gene is TRBV29-1, the J gene TRBJ2-2, with D possibly TRBD1 on 5 matching bases. The germline V gene encodes CDR1 SQVTM and CDR2 ANQGSEA. The ends were cut back, 0 bases at V and 1 base at J, with 6 bases in the middle. The CDR3 is made up of 14 amino acids. For the CDR3, the DNA is TGCAGCGTTGAAGATCAGGGGAACACCGGGGAGCTGTTTTTT. Translating it yields CSVEDQGNTGELFF.

The V and J genes are TRBV11-2 and TRBJ2-1, with 8 bases matching TRBD2. There are 17 residues in the CDR3. Per germline, CDR1 SGHAT and CDR2 FQNNGV. V shed 3 bases and J 6 bases; nucleotides not matched to a gene: 13. CDR3 protein: CASSFRSLAGPSNEQFF. CDR3 nucleotides: TGTGCCAGCAGCTTCCGGAGCCTAGCGGGTCCAAGCAATGAGCAGTTCTTC.

The J gene is TRBJ1-5, the V gene TRBV27, with D perhaps matching TRBD1 (5 bases). The CDR3 length is 15 residues. V was shortened by 0 bases and J by 7 bases, with 13 bases between the two germline ends. Germline-derived CDR1 and CDR2 are MNHEY and SMNVEV (reference sequence). CDR3 protein: CASSLSINWGQPQHF. The CDR3 region has the DNA TGTGCCAGCAGTTTATCGATCAACTGGGGCCAGCCCCAGCATTTT.

There are many counts of this clonotype. The chain recombines TRBV1 with TRBJ2-1; TRBD2, the D gene given by the table, was not confirmed from the DNA. TRBV1 represents a pseudogene. The CDR3 is 16 amino acids. This chain's CDR3 is CTSSQSYGTRNNEQFF. Here the CDR3 DNA reads TGCACCAGCAGCCAGAGTTACGGGACTAGGAACAATGAGCAGTTCTTC.

This clonotype occurred many times. The chain combines TRBV7-2 with TRBJ1-4, with 8 bases that match TRBD1. The J segment lost 6 bases and the V segment lost 5 bases, leaving 8 bases of the junction unmatched. CDR1 and CDR2 (germline): SGHTA, FQGNSA. The CDR3 is made up of 15 amino acids. In nucleotides, the CDR3 is TGTGCCAGCAGCACAAGGACAGGGCTAGATGAAAAACTGTTTTTT. As protein: CASSTRTGLDEKLFF.

This clonotype was counted only a few times. The chain has TRBV7-9 and TRBJ2-3; perhaps TRBD1 as D (7 bases). Trimming cost V 7 bases and J 5 bases, with 22 bases left between them. Looked up from germline, CDR1 is SEHNR and CDR2 is FQNEAQ (reference sequence). The CDR3 is made up of 16 amino acids. Here the CDR3 reads CASTRQGGKSEDTQYF. CDR3 nucleotides: TGTGCCAGCACTCGCCAGGGGGGAAAGTCGGAAGATACGCAGTATTTT.

This clonotype was seen at least ten times. The chain uses TRBV20-1 and TRBJ1-2; D is possibly TRBD1 (5 bases). The CDR3 is 13 amino acids. V lost 6 bases and J 6 bases, leaving 17 bases between the germline ends. The germline gives CDR1 DFQATT, CDR2 SNEGSKA (reference sequence). DNA for the CDR3: TGCAGTGCAGCCGGGACGCCCGAGAATGGCTACACCTTC. Its translation: CSAAGTPENGYTF.

This clonotype came up many times. The CDR3 loop reads CASSVEAGLGEQYF. The CDR3 nucleotides read TGTGCCAGCAGCGTAGAGGCAGGGTTGGGCGAGCAGTACTTC. The rearrangement joins TRBV9 to TRBJ2-7; maybe TRBD1 (5 bases). V lost 0 bases and J 6 bases, leaving 13 bases between the germline ends. Germline CDR1 and CDR2: SGDLS and YYNGEE. The CDR3 sequence is 14 residues long.

The gene calls are TRBV20-1 and TRBJ2-1, with TRBD2 as a possible D gene (6 bases). Trimming removed 0 bases at V and 14 bases at J, with 14 bases between. CDR1 DFQATT and CDR2 SNEGSKA come from the germline V gene (reference sequence). The CDR3 spans 12 residues. DNA of the CDR3: TGCAGTGCTAGAGATCAGGAGGGGAGGAAGTTCTTC. The encoded protein is CSARDQEGRKFF.

In this sample, this clonotype turned up a few times. The chain is built from TRBV6-2 or TRBV6-3 and TRBJ2-4, with TRBD1 matching 7 bases. CDR1 and CDR2 (germline): MNHEY, SVGEGT. The CDR3 is 14 amino acids. V shed 8 bases and J 9 bases; nucleotides not matched to a gene: 13. Written as DNA, the CDR3 is TGTGCCAGCTCCAAAAGAGGGGGCGACGGCATTCAGTACTTC. Protein sequence: CASSKRGGDGIQYF.

V usage is TRBV20-1 and J usage is TRBJ2-1; TRBD2 matches 14 bases. The trim removed 5 bases at V and 4 bases at J, leaving 13 bases unmatched. Germline V gene lookup returns CDR1 DFQATT and CDR2 SNEGSKA (reference sequence). This CDR3 is built from 18 residues. This CDR3 is CSADPGTSGSRVYNEQFF. CDR3 bases: TGCAGTGCTGACCCCGGGACTAGCGGGAGCCGTGTGTACAATGAGCAGTTCTTC.

In this sample, this clonotype turned up a few times. This rearrangement joins TRBV12-3 or TRBV12-4 to TRBJ2-3, with TRBD2 identical over 8 bases. The ends lost 6 bases at V and 7 bases at J; junction bases unmatched: 15. This CDR3 is built from 16 residues. CDR3 residues: CASRPGGAGVWNTQYF. The CDR3 DNA is TGTGCCAGCAGACCCGGGGGAGCGGGGGTGTGGAATACGCAGTATTTT.

This clonotype came up once. A read error is possible here, since a much larger clone lies one base away. V and J are TRBV4-3 and TRBJ2-1, with TRBD1 identical over 9 bases. Germline loops: CDR1 LGHNA, CDR2 YSLEER. The CDR3 spans 16 residues. The CDR3 bases are TGCGCCAGCAGCCAAGAAGTGGGACAGGGATTTCGTGAGCAGTCCTTC. Its translation is CASSQEVGQGFREQSF.

There are many counts of this clonotype. CDR3: CSVAGTGANVLTF. For the CDR3, the DNA is TGCAGCGTTGCAGGGACTGGGGCCAACGTCCTGACTTTC. This chain uses TRBV29-1 with TRBJ2-6; TRBD1 is a possible D gene (5 bases). V lost 4 bases, J lost 2 bases, and 6 bases lay in between. Per the germline V gene, CDR1 is SQVTM and CDR2 is ANQGSEA. The CDR3 is made up of 13 amino acids.

In this sample, this clonotype turned up a few times. The J gene is TRBJ2-7, the V gene TRBV12-3 or TRBV12-4; tentative D call: TRBD1 (6 bases). Trimming took 5 bases from V and 2 from J, leaving 16 bases between them. The CDR3 has 15 residues. CDR3 amino acids: CASSNTWTATYEQYF. CDR3 DNA sequence: TGTGCCAGCAGTAACACTTGGACAGCAACCTACGAGCAGTACTTC.

This clonotype was detected ten times or more. V usage is TRBV20-1 and J usage is TRBJ1-5, with unresolved D. With 3 bases removed from V and 3 bases from J, the gap between germline ends came to 9 bases. This CDR3 comprises 13 residues. The germline V gene has CDR1 DFQATT and CDR2 SNEGSKA (reference sequence). CDR3 DNA: TGCAGTGCTAGGGGCTATGACAATCAGCCCCAGCATTTT. Protein sequence: CSARGYDNQPQHF.

This clonotype was seen many times. The genes are TRBV10-3 and TRBJ2-5; perhaps TRBD2 as D (6 bases). The CDR3 is made up of 15 amino acids. V was shortened by 0 bases and J by 3 bases, with 11 bases between the two germline ends. Germline V lookup: CDR1 ENHRY, CDR2 SYGVKD. The CDR3 DNA reads TGTGCCATCAGTGAGTCGATGGGGGGTGAAGAGACCCAGTACTTC. It codes for CAISESMGGEETQYF.

This clonotype was detected many times. The chain combines TRBV5-1 with TRBJ1-4; 7 bases are a match to TRBD1. Germline assignment: CDR1 SGHRS and CDR2 YFSETQ. Trimming took 4 bases from V and 4 from J; bases not matched to a gene: 4. The CDR3 has 14 amino acids. The CDR3 DNA sequence: TGCGCCAGCAGCCAGACAGGGTATAATGAAAAACTGTTTTTT. Translation gives CASSQTGYNEKLFF.

The sample holds many counts of this clonotype. This chain joins TRBV27 and TRBJ1-5, with 8 bases identical to TRBD1. V shed 3 bases and J 6 bases; nucleotides not matched to a gene: 7. The length of the CDR3 is 15 residues. Looked up from germline, CDR1 is MNHEY and CDR2 is SMNVEV (reference sequence). The CDR3 DNA reads as TGTGCCAGCAGTTTCGGGACAGGCAGCGGTCAGCCCCAGCATTTT. Amino acid sequence: CASSFGTGSGQPQHF.

This clonotype was recorded at least ten times. The chain joins TRBV5-1 to TRBJ2-1; 10 bases agree with TRBD2. The junction had 8 bases not matched to a gene; V was cut back by 6 bases and J by 2 bases. Germline assignment: CDR1 SGHRS and CDR2 YFSETQ. There are 16 residues in the CDR3. The chain's CDR3 is CASIGSSGGPYNEQFF. CDR3 coding DNA: TGCGCCAGCATCGGGTCTAGCGGGGGCCCCTACAATGAGCAGTTCTTC. The entire variable domain, with the rest obtained from reference TRBV5-1 and TRBJ2-1, is as follows: KAGVTQTPRYLIKTRGQQVTLSCSPISGHRSVSWYQQTPGQGLQFLFEYFSETQRNKGNFPGRFSGRQFSNSRSEMNVSTLELGDSALYLCASIGSSGGPYNEQFFGPGTRLTVL.

This sequence joins TRBV30 and TRBJ2-5; D tentatively fits TRBD1 or TRBD2 (5 bases each). This CDR3 is built from 14 residues. Trimming shortened V by 0 bases and J by 2 bases, and 10 bases separated the two germline ends. CDR1 GTSNPN and CDR2 SVGIG come from the germline V gene (reference sequence). CDR3 residues: CAWSVRGAQETQYF. CDR3 sequence (DNA): TGTGCCTGGAGTGTAAGAGGGGCTCAAGAGACCCAGTACTTC.

The table lists this clonotype with many counts. V usage is TRBV5-1 and J usage is TRBJ1-2; D ambiguous. V lost 2 bases and J lost 9, with 8 bases in between. From germline, CDR1 is SGHRS and CDR2 YFSETQ. This CDR3 is built from 11 residues. The CDR3, as DNA: TGCGCCAGCAGCTTCGGGCAGCGCTACACCTTC. This sequence encodes CASSFGQRYTF.

The chain employs TRBV11-2 and TRBJ2-3, with a tentative D call TRBD2 (5 bases). Per germline, CDR1 SGHAT and CDR2 FQNNGV. The CDR3 extends over 14 amino acids. The V gene lost 4 bases and the J gene lost 6 bases, with 14 bases spanning the gap. The CDR3 protein is CASSSPNWEDTQYF. As DNA, the CDR3 is TGTGCCAGCAGCTCACCTAACTGGGAGGATACGCAGTATTTT.